This paragraph covers one T cell receptor beta chain sequence. Germline V gene lookup returns CDR1 MGHDK and CDR2 SYGVNS. This CDR3 comprises 15 residues. V was clipped by 2 bases and J by 7 bases; unmatched bases: 9. The data were obtained in a study of cytomegalovirus exposure and HLA in healthy donors. The data were produced by immunoSEQ multiplex PCR, yet TCRdb's version contains in-frame clones alone and is incomplete. The sample has about 58,000 clones; more than 90% are singletons. The sample taken for sequencing was PBMCs. The source of this sequence is a young man in good health and CMV-seronegative. J is TRBJ1-1 and V is TRBV25-1; 8 bases map to TRBD1. The CDR3 DNA reads TGTGCCAGCAGTGAACAGGACAGGGTTTGGAGTGAAGCTTTCTTT. It yields the protein CASSEQDRVWSEAFF.